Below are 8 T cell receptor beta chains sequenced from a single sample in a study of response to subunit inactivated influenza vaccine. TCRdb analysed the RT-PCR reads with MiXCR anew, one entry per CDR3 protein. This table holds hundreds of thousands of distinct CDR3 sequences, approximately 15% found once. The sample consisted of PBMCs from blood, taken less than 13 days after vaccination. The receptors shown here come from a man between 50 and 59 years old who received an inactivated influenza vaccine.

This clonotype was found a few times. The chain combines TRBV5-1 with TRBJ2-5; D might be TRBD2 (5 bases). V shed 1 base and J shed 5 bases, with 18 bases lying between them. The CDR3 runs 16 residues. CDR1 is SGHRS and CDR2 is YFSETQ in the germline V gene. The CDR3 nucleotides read TGCGCCAGCAGCTTGCTCGCAGGAGGATTTGAGGAGACCCAGTACTTC. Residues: CASSLLAGGFEETQYF.

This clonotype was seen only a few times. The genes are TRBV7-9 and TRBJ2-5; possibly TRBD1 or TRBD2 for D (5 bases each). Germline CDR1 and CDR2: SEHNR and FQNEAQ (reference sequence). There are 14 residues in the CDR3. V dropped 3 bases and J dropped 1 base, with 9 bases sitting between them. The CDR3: CASSLSGTQETQYF. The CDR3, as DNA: TGTGCCAGCAGCTTGTCTGGGACCCAAGAGACCCAGTACTTC. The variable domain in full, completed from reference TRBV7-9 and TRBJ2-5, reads DTGVSQNPRHKITKRGQNVTFRCDPISEHNRLYWYRQTLGQGPEFLTYFQNEAQLEKSRLLSDRFSAERPKGSFSTLEIQRTEQGDSAMYLCASSLSGTQETQYFGPGTRLLVL.

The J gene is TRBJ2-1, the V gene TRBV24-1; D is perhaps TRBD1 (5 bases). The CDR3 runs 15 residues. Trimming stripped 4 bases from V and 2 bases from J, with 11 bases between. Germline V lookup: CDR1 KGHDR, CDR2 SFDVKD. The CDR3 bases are TGTGCCACCAGTGACCCAAGGGGCCCCTACAATGAGCAGTTCTTC. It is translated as CATSDPRGPYNEQFF.

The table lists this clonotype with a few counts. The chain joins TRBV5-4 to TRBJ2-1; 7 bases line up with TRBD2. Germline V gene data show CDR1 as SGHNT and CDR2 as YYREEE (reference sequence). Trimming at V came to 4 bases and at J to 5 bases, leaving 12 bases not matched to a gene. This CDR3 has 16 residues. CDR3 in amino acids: CASSTASAGVDNEQFF. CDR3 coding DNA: TGTGCCAGCAGCACCGCCTCGGCGGGGGTAGACAATGAGCAGTTCTTC.

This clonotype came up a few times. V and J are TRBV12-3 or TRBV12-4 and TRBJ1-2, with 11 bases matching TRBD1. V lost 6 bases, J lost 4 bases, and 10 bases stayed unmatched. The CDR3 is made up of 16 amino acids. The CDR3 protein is CASSLGQGAPSYGYTF. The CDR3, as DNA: TGTGCCAGCAGCCTCGGACAGGGGGCGCCTAGCTATGGCTACACCTTC.

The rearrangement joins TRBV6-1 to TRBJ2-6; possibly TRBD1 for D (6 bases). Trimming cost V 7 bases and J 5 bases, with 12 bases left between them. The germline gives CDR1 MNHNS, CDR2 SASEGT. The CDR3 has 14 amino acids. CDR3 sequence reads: CASKEGGRANVLTF. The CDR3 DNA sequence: TGTGCCAGCAAGGAAGGGGGTAGGGCCAACGTCCTGACTTTC.

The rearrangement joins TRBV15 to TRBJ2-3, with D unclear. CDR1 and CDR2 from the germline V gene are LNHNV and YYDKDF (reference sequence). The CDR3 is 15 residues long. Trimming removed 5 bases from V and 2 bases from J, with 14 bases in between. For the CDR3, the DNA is TGTGCCACCAGCCCTACGGGCTACCTCACAGATACGCAGTATTTT. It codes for CATSPTGYLTDTQYF.

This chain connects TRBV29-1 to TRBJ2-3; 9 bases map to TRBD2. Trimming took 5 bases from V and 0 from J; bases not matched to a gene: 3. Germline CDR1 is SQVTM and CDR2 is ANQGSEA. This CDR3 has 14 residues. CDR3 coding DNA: TGCAGCGTTTCGAGCGGGGGGAGCACAGATACGCAGTATTTT. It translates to CSVSSGGSTDTQYF.